The entry below gives a single TCR beta chain sequence along with its context. The sample belongs to a study of blood T cell repertoires in COVID-19. Across the whole study: The United States, Italy and Spain were the sources of the acute and convalescent COVID-19 samples. The analysed material was cDNA or gDNA that came from T cells, B-cell-depleted T cells, or PBMCs.

Under the authors' procedure: Estimation of nucleated cell counts relied on the amplification of reference gene primers. Profiled with immunoSEQ multiplex PCR; TCRdb holds only in-frame clones, not every one. That table supplies the V and J calls and clone size; D and trimming were determined from the DNA. The sample contains roughly 65,000 clones, about 81% of which appear only once. Sample: peripheral blood. The TCR comes from a man older than 75 with acute or convalescent COVID-19.

CDR3 in amino acids: CATRGAEGGYEQYF. The CDR3 DNA sequence: TGTGCCACACGGGGGGCCGAAGGGGGTTACGAGCAGTACTTC. The J gene is TRBJ2-7, the V gene TRBV15, with D tentatively TRBD2 (7 bases). The V end lost 9 bases, the J end lost 4 bases, and 19 bases lay between the germline ends. The CDR3 loop spans 14 amino acids. CDR1 is LNHNV and CDR2 is YYDKDF in the germline V gene (reference sequence).